This is a list of T cell receptor beta chains from one sample in a study of blood T cell repertoires in COVID-19. Some clones are missing from TCRdb's copy, which holds only in-frame ones; the method was immunoSEQ multiplex PCR. The data hold approximately 300,000 clones, with roughly 86% observed a single time. Sequencing input: peripheral blood. Every receptor here comes from a woman aged 45-60 years with acute or convalescent COVID-19. CDR3s include the opening cysteine and the closing phenylalanine or tryptophan. Each record gives: clone size, V gene, J gene, CDR3 protein. Where a row states a size, it is once, few, many or the class of an expanded clone; other rows omit it.

>-|TRBV28|TRBJ1-3
CATTPQFGNTIYF
>-|TRBV6-5|TRBJ1-4
CASSYSNRGREKLFF
>-|TRBV6-5|TRBJ2-3
CASSYTGTSTDTQYF
>-|TRBV27|TRBJ1-1
CASSRSGIGTEAFF
>-|TRBV19|TRBJ2-1
CASSILLTGGRRNEQFF
>-|TRBV19|TRBJ1-3
CASSITGPSGNTIYF
>-|TRBV5-1|TRBJ1-3
CASSLGGTADIYF
>-|TRBV7-2|TRBJ2-3
CASSLRPGGSRVDTQYF
>-|TRBV28|TRBJ2-7
CATKLAGSSYEQYF
>-|TRBV27|TRBJ2-6
CASSLGAGSGANVLTF
>-|TRBV9|TRBJ2-3
CASSFSGRAEPDTQYF
>-|TRBV19|TRBJ2-7
CASSPDSTYEQYF
>few|TRBV6-2/TRBV6-3|TRBJ2-1
CASSYSRFRGNEQFF
>-|TRBV24-1|TRBJ1-1
CATSDDATIGDMNTEAFF
>few|TRBV11-2|TRBJ2-7
CASSPSWGTEGYEQYF
>once|TRBV19|TRBJ1-5
CASSIDTVTNQPQHF
>-|TRBV5-1|TRBJ2-3
CASSSRLAGGVIGDTQYF
>-|TRBV7-2|TRBJ2-7
CASSLLGGVNEQYF
>-|TRBV9|TRBJ2-5
CASSSDRGETQYF
>-|TRBV9|TRBJ2-2
CASSVEHGWRTGELFF
>-|TRBV5-1|TRBJ2-1
CASSPVTTSGRESYNEQFF
>-|TRBV7-9|TRBJ2-7
CASSWTSGVYEQYF
>once|TRBV4-2|TRBJ2-1
CASSASTSGSYNEQFF
>-|TRBV24-1|TRBJ2-3
CATSPNLGQGRPDTQYF
>-|TRBV27|TRBJ1-5
CASSIGQGAIQPQHF
>-|TRBV6-2/TRBV6-3|TRBJ2-7
CASSQQGGDSYEQYF
>-|TRBV19|TRBJ2-1
CASSTAKTGYNEQFF
>-|TRBV4-1|TRBJ2-7
CASSRPGGRDDEQYF
>-|TRBV27|TRBJ1-1
CASSFSVSTEAFF
>-|TRBV5-1|TRBJ2-1
CASTSRGETYNEQFF
>-|TRBV30|TRBJ1-5
CAWSALAGGNQPQHF
>-|TRBV9|TRBJ2-6
CASSVQGSSGANVLTF
>-|TRBV5-4|TRBJ2-5
CASTHRDIQETQYF
>-|TRBV5-1|TRBJ1-1
CASSWGQGSTEAFF
>once|TRBV15|TRBJ2-1
CATSRLRRDYYNEQFF
>-|TRBV5-1|TRBJ1-3
CASRPTNSGNTIYF
>few|TRBV11-1|TRBJ1-2
CASTPAGELRGYTF
>-|TRBV7-9|TRBJ2-1
CASSFGTTGTSGRTEQFF
>-|TRBV2|TRBJ1-5
CASTEGQGLQNF
>-|TRBV7-9|TRBJ2-7
CASSLSGGDEQYF
>-|TRBV29-1|TRBJ2-1
CSVELAGGPYEQFF
>many|TRBV7-6|TRBJ2-5
CASDKTGGAPETQYF
>-|TRBV28|TRBJ2-7
CASSTRDRSYEQYF
>-|TRBV6-6|TRBJ2-7
CASSYRTGLYEQYF
>-|TRBV19|TRBJ2-5
CASSSPGLAGGETQYF
>-|TRBV2|TRBJ2-5
CASSDGGPGEETQYF
>-|TRBV4-1|TRBJ2-1
CASSQEGRRYEQFF
>-|TRBV29-1|TRBJ2-7
CSVKRTGGDEQYF
>-|TRBV27|TRBJ1-2
CASSPMRSARGYTF
>-|TRBV27|TRBJ2-1
CASSLNGRAPNEQFF